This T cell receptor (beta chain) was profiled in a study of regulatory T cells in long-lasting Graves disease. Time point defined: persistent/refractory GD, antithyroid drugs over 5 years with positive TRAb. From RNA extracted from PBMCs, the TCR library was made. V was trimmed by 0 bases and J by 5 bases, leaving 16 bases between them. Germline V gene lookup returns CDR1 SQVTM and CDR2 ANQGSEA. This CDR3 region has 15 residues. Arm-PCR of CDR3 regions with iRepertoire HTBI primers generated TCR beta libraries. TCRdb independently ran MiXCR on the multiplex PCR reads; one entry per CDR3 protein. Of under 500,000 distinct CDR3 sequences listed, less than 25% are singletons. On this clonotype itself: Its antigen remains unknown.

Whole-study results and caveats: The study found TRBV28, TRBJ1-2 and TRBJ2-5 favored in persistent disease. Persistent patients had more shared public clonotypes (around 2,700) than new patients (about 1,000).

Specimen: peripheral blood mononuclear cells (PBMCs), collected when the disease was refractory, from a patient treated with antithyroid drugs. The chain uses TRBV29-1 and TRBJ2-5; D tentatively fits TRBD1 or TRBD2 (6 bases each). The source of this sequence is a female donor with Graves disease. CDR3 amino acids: CSVEDPVGGPETQYF. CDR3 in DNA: TGCAGCGTTGAAGACCCCGTGGGGGGCCCGGAGACCCAGTACTTC.